This T cell receptor (beta chain) was sequenced for a study of cytotoxic CD8 clonotypes in ibrutinib-treated CLL. The overall study: Of the patients, about a dozen were relapsed/refractory, some 15 treatment-naive and roughly 17 IGHV unmutated. Study-wide results and limits: While tracking circulating CD8+ T-cell counts, baseline clonality exceeded that of age-matched healthy donors.

Assay used: immunoSEQ multiplex PCR; TCRdb lists only in-frame clones, some missing. Of approximately 84,000 clones in the sample, 79% were seen once. The sample holds a few counts of this clone. The target antigen is unknown. Germline CDR1 and CDR2: SGHAT and FQNNGV. V shed 5 bases, J shed 3 bases, and the junction held 7 bases outside the gene matches. This CDR3 is 15 amino acids long. PBMCs were cryopreserved, and approximately 2 micrograms of genomic DNA from them went into TCR beta libraries. The V call is TRBV11-2, the J call TRBJ2-7, with 10 nucleotides matching TRBD1. The sequence was collected from a human donor with chronic lymphocytic leukemia. This material consisted of PBMCs, taken after 12 months of ibrutinib treatment. The CDR3 nucleotides read TGTGCCAGCAGCCTCGGGGGACAGGGGTACTACGAGCAGTACTTC. This gives the protein CASSLGGQGYYEQYF.